The present entry profiles one T cell receptor (beta chain) with its context. The data were produced by immunoSEQ multiplex PCR, yet TCRdb's version contains in-frame clones alone and is incomplete. The sample includes 130,000 or so clones, around 86% of them seen just once. Per germline, CDR1 MNHEY and CDR2 SVGAGI. The CDR3 spans 14 residues. V lost 4 bases to trimming and J lost 3 bases, with 10 bases between them. This sample was included in a study of control samples from healthy donors and cancer patients. The clonotype originates from a man aged 40-50 years in good health. This chain links TRBV6-5 with TRBJ1-5; D is unclear. The sample taken for sequencing was blood. In nucleotides, the CDR3 is TGTGCCAGCAGTTCCCCGCGAGACAATCAGCCCCAGCATTTT. Translating it yields CASSSPRDNQPQHF.